The rows below give T cell receptor beta chains drawn from one sample of a study of blood T cell repertoires in COVID-19. The protocol was immunoSEQ multiplex PCR, while the TCRdb copy is restricted to in-frame clones and leaves out a portion. The sample holds 300,000 to 350,000 clones, 85% to 90% seen once. Sequencing was performed on peripheral blood. The receptors originated from a woman between 50 and 59 years old with COVID-19, enrolled during active disease. Each CDR3 is given with its conserved first and last residue. The D gene is left open where the match is weak. Some rows have no size entry. The others give once, few or many, or a class for an expanded clone.

J gene,clone size,D gene,V gene,CDR3 protein,CDR3 DNA
TRBJ1-5,.,TRBD1,TRBV14,CASSQEVPGQGAIGYQPQHF,TGTGCCAGCAGCCAAGAAGTCCCGGGACAGGGGGCGATAGGGTATCAGCCCCAGCATTTT
TRBJ2-2,.,.,TRBV4-3,CASSQDAGNTGELFF,TGCGCCAGCAGCCAAGATGCCGGGAACACCGGGGAGCTGTTTTTT
TRBJ2-7,.,TRBD2,TRBV7-8,CASSPSPAGPIRYF,TGTGCCAGCAGCCCTTCCCCAGCGGGGCCCATAAGGTACTTC
TRBJ2-2,.,TRBD1,TRBV4-3,CASSQVGTDTGELFF,TGCGCCAGCAGCCAAGTCGGGACAGACACCGGGGAGCTGTTTTTT
TRBJ2-3,.,.,TRBV18,CASSPERDTQYF,TGTGCCAGCTCACCAGAGAGAGATACGCAGTATTTT
TRBJ2-2,.,TRBD1,TRBV3-1/TRBV3-2,CASSLGQGNTGELFF,TGTGCCAGCAGCCTCGGACAGGGGAACACCGGGGAGCTGTTTTTT
TRBJ1-1,.,TRBD1,TRBV12-3/TRBV12-4,CATNRGRDIAFF,TGTGCCACCAACAGGGGGCGAGATATTGCTTTCTTT
TRBJ1-5,many,TRBD1,TRBV6-1,CASSDPKGARQPQHF,TGTGCCAGCAGTGACCCTAAGGGGGCCCGGCAGCCCCAGCATTTT
TRBJ2-1,many,.,TRBV24-1,CATSLSGSYNEQFF,TGTGCCACCAGCTTATCAGGCTCCTACAATGAGCAGTTCTTC
TRBJ1-1,.,.,TRBV30,CAWSPTYEAFF,TGTGCCTGGAGTCCCACCTATGAAGCTTTCTTT
TRBJ1-2,.,TRBD1,TRBV18,CASSPPETGLDGYTF,TGTGCCAGCTCACCACCGGAGACAGGGCTGGACGGCTACACCTTC
TRBJ2-7,.,TRBD1,TRBV6-6,CASSSDRGRYEQYF,TGTGCCAGCAGTAGTGACAGGGGGCGATACGAGCAGTACTTC
TRBJ1-6,.,.,TRBV4-1,CASSWGGDSPLHF,TGCGCCAGCAGCTGGGGGGGGGATTCACCCCTCCACTTT
TRBJ2-6,once,.,TRBV19,CASSITGNSGANVLTF,TGTGCCAGTAGTATAACAGGGAACTCTGGGGCCAACGTCCTGACTTTC
TRBJ1-6,.,.,TRBV5-1,CASTADSSYNSPLHF,TGCGCCAGCACCGCAGACAGCTCCTATAATTCACCCCTCCACTTT
TRBJ1-1,.,.,TRBV25-1,CASSEQSRTEIITEAFF,TGTGCCAGCAGTGAACAATCCCGGACAGAAATAATCACTGAAGCTTTCTTT
TRBJ2-1,.,TRBD2,TRBV2,CASFGGTRNLEQFF,TGTGCCAGCTTCGGGGGGACTAGGAATCTTGAGCAGTTCTTC